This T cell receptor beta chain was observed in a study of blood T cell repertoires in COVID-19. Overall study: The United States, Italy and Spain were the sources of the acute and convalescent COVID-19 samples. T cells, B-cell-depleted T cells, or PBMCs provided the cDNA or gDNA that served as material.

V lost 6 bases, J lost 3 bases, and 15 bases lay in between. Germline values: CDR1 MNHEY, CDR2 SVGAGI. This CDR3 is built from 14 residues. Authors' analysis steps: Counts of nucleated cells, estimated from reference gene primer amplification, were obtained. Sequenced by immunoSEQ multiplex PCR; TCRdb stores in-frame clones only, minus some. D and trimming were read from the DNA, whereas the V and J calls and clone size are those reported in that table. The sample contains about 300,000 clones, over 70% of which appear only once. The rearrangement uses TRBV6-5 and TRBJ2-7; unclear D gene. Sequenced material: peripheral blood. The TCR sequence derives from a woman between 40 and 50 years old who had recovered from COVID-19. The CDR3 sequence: CASSLNAGHYEQYF. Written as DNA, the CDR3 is TGTGCCAGCAGCCTGAATGCAGGCCACTACGAGCAGTACTTC.